One sample yielded the 26 T cell receptor beta chains listed below, sequenced in a study of tumor and adjacent non-tumor tissue in lung cancer. This sample's RNA came from whole unsorted tissue. TCRbeta libraries were built with three rounds of nested PCR, modified from ARM-PCR. Each CDR3 protein gets one entry after TCRdb re-called the multiplex PCR reads with MiXCR. The sample consists of 200,000 or so distinct CDR3 sequences, approximately 74% of them appearing once. The sequenced sample was lung tumor tissue. These receptors were collected from a man aged 55 to 70 with non-small cell lung cancer.

About this clonotype itself: No conserved phenylalanine or tryptophan ends this CDR3, so it is likely a read error. The chain has TRBV11-2 and TRBJ2-6, with unresolved D. This CDR3 has 14 residues. Germline V lookup: CDR1 SGHAT, CDR2 FQNNGV. Deletions cut 9 bases from V and 1 base from J, with 10 bases between. CDR3 loop: CASNPISGANVLTL. The CDR3 region has the DNA TGTGCCAGTAATCCTATTTCTGGGGCCAACGTCCTGACTCTC.

CDR3 amino acids: CAGIPARRSSYNEQFF. As DNA, the CDR3 is TGTGCCGGCATCCCCGCCCGGCGGAGCTCCTACAATGAGCAGTTCTTC. The chain has TRBV11-3 and TRBJ2-1; D not resolved. The CDR3 contains 16 residues. Germline V gives CDR1 SGHNT, CDR2 YENEEA. V gave up 11 bases and J gave up 0 bases, with 20 bases separating them.

J is TRBJ1-2 and V is TRBV6-4; D is undetermined. The CDR3 is 12 residues long. V was trimmed by 7 bases and J by 7 bases, leaving 13 bases between them. The germline gives CDR1 MRHNA, CDR2 SNTAGT. CDR3 in amino acids: CASTAQVGGYTF. CDR3 coding DNA: TGTGCCAGCACCGCCCAAGTCGGTGGCTACACCTTC.

In this sample, this clonotype turned up once. This sequence may be a read error, since a much larger clone differs from it by one base. V is TRBV6-2 or TRBV6-3 and J is TRBJ1-5; D remains unclear. Germline V lookup: CDR1 MNHEY, CDR2 SVGEGT. The CDR3 spans 11 residues. Trimming shortened V by 5 bases and J by 7 bases, and 6 bases separated the two germline ends. The CDR3 region is CASSHVQPQHF. The CDR3 DNA sequence: TGTGCCAGCAGTCACGTCCAGCCCCAGCATTTT.

Comment on this clonotype: Relative to the germline gene, one junction end is altered; a read error may explain this. This chain uses TRBV4-2 with TRBJ1-3; possibly TRBD1 for D (5 bases). Germline CDR1 and CDR2: LGHNA and YNFKEQ. The CDR3 extends over 16 amino acids. The CDR3 sequence: CASSQPGEIAGNTINF. DNA for the CDR3: TGTGCCAGCAGCCAACCGGGGGAAATCGCTGGAAACACCATAAATTTT.

This clonotype was observed a handful of times. An end of the junction does not agree with germline; a read error may underlie this. This chain uses TRBV11-1 with TRBJ2-7, with 8 positions matching TRBD1. The V gene's germline CDR1 is SGHAT and CDR2 FQDESV (reference sequence). CDR3 length: 14 amino acids. The CDR3: CTSSTWTGSYEQYF. The CDR3 DNA is TGTACCAGCAGCACCTGGACAGGGTCATATGAGCAGTACTTC.

This clonotype has ten or more counts. This sequence joins TRBV6-6 and TRBJ1-5; D unresolved. The CDR3 length is 13 residues. V was cut by 6 bases and J by 11 bases, with 17 bases left in between. Germline CDR1 reads MNHNY; CDR2 reads SVGAGI (reference sequence). CDR3 coding DNA: TGTGCCAGCAGCCGAGGACCTCCATCGGCCCAGCATTTT. Amino acid sequence: CASSRGPPSAQHF.

This clonotype was observed at least ten times. V gene TRBV11-3 combines with J gene TRBJ2-2; D is unresolved. V lost 1 base, J lost 7 bases, and 10 bases lay in between. CDR1 SGHNT and CDR2 YENEEA come from the germline V gene. The CDR3 covers 14 residues. The CDR3 spells CASSLVTAGGELFF. DNA for the CDR3: TGTGCCAGCAGCTTAGTCACTGCCGGCGGGGAGCTGTTTTTT.

Regarding this clonotype: The conserved phenylalanine or tryptophan is not found at the CDR3 terminus, so this likely reflects a read error. V is TRBV29-1 and J is TRBJ2-7; D is tentatively TRBD1 or TRBD2 (6 bases each). V was pared by 6 bases and J by 6 bases, with 15 bases between. The CDR3 has 12 amino acids. Germline assignment: CDR1 SQVTM and CDR2 ANQGSEA. In DNA, the CDR3 is TGCAGCGTCGAACTACGGGGGCGCGAGCAGTACTAC. Its protein product is CSVELRGREQYY.

In regard to this clonotype: One end of the junction is discordant with germline, which a read error may explain. The V and J genes are TRBV12-3 or TRBV12-4 and TRBJ2-2, with TRBD1 identical over 7 bases. The CDR3 extends over 14 amino acids. This CDR3 reads CASSLTGVVGEMFF. In nucleotides, the CDR3 is TGTGCCAGCAGTTTAACAGGGGTGGTCGGGGAGATGTTTTTT.

This chain uses TRBV20-1 with TRBJ2-7, with D perhaps TRBD1 (6 bases). Deletions cut 0 bases from V and 8 bases from J, with 17 bases between. Germline CDR1 reads DFQATT; CDR2 reads SNEGSKA (reference sequence). The CDR3 loop spans 14 amino acids. The CDR3 DNA is TGCAGTGCTAGAGATGCTGGGGGCAGTTACAAGCAGTACTTC. As protein: CSARDAGGSYKQYF.

The CDR3 sequence: CADSSNGGGTNTGELFF. The DNA for the CDR3 is TGTGCCGACAGCTCTAACGGTGGCGGGACGAACACCGGGGAGCTGTTTTTT. V gene TRBV11-3 combines with J gene TRBJ2-2; D may be TRBD2 (6 bases). Per germline, CDR1 SGHNT and CDR2 YENEEA. The ends were cut back, 11 bases at V and 0 bases at J, with 22 bases in the middle. This CDR3 has 17 residues.

The CDR3 sequence is CSVSTTSGRPSGQYF. The CDR3, as DNA: TGCAGTGTTTCTACCACTAGCGGGAGGCCCTCCGGGCAGTACTTC. The gene calls are TRBV20-1 and TRBJ2-7; TRBD2 matches at 12 bases. This CDR3 region has 15 residues. CDR1 is DFQATT, CDR2 SNEGSKA, per germline (reference sequence). V lost 7 bases and J lost 9; bases outside the gene matches: 16.

In this sample, this clonotype turned up many times. The rearrangement uses TRBV11-2 and TRBJ2-5; D uncertain. Trimming cost V 0 bases and J 7 bases, with 6 bases left between them. This CDR3 comprises 12 residues. CDR1 is SGHAT and CDR2 is FQNNGV in the germline V gene. CDR3: CASSLEETTQYF. CDR3 nucleotides: TGTGCCAGCAGCTTAGAGGAGACGACCCAGTACTTC.

With respect to this clonotype: A much larger clone differs from this one at a single base, so this may be a read error. The chain employs TRBV12-3 or TRBV12-4 and TRBJ2-5; D gene ambiguous. This CDR3 has 14 residues. For the CDR3, the DNA is TGTGCCAGCTGTTTAGAGCTGTACCAAGAGACCCAGTACTTC. Protein product: CASCLELYQETQYF.

In this sample, this clonotype turned up a few times. The V gene is TRBV28, the J gene TRBJ1-2, with a possible D match to TRBD1 (5 bases). This CDR3 region has 11 residues. V was shortened by 10 bases and J by 1 base, with 7 bases between the two germline ends. CDR1 and CDR2 from the germline V gene are MDHEN and SYDVKM. In DNA, the CDR3 is TGTGCCACCGACAGTAACTATGGCTACACCTTC. Its translation: CATDSNYGYTF.

This clonotype appeared many times. This chain links TRBV6-6 with TRBJ2-4; TRBD1 aligns across 10 bases. Germline values: CDR1 MNHNY, CDR2 SVGAGI (reference sequence). This CDR3 spans 17 amino acids. V dropped 2 bases and J dropped 2; count of bases not matched to a gene: 6. The CDR3 reads CASSYTGTGVTKNIQYF. The CDR3, as DNA: TGTGCCAGCAGTTACACCGGGACAGGGGTGACCAAAAACATTCAGTACTTC.

This clonotype was picked up many times. The chain employs TRBV11-2 and TRBJ1-4; 8 bases line up with TRBD1. J lost 8 bases, V lost 5 bases, and 7 bases had no gene match. This CDR3 contains 14 residues. Per the germline V gene, CDR1 is SGHAT and CDR2 is FQNNGV. The CDR3 loop is CASSPRTGMEKLFF. CDR3 coding DNA: TGTGCCAGCAGCCCAAGGACAGGGATGGAAAAACTGTTTTTT.

This clonotype was counted at least ten times. CDR3 sequence (DNA): TGTGCCAGCAGCCAAGCGGGAGGCCCCGAGCAGTACTTC. It codes for CASSQAGGPEQYF. The chain carries TRBV4-2 and TRBJ2-7; 7 bases match TRBD2. The V and J ends lost 1 base and 6 bases, in that order; junction bases with no gene match: 3. This CDR3 spans 13 amino acids. CDR1 and CDR2 (germline): LGHNA, YNFKEQ.

This clonotype was counted once. Compared with germline, one end of the junction differs, possibly owing to a read error. This chain links TRBV11-3 with TRBJ1-1; tentative D call: TRBD1 (5 bases). This CDR3 spans 13 amino acids. CDR1 is SGHNT and CDR2 is YENEEA in the germline V gene. The CDR3 region has the DNA TGTGCCAACACCGGGCAGGCAGGGACTGAAGCTCTCTTT. Its protein product is CANTGQAGTEALF.

The chain has TRBV6-1 and TRBJ1-1; TRBD1 matches at 7 bases. Germline V gene lookup returns CDR1 MNHNS and CDR2 SASEGT. This CDR3 comprises 15 residues. After removal of 7 bases from V and 6 bases from J, the junction contained 14 bases not matched to a gene. DNA of the CDR3: TGTGCCAGCATACCGGACAGGTACGGATCCGCTGAAGCTTTCTTT. Protein product: CASIPDRYGSAEAFF.

On this clonotype: The final CDR3 position lacks the conserved phenylalanine or tryptophan, pointing to a likely read error. This chain connects TRBV28 to TRBJ2-1, with D uncertain. Trimming shortened V by 9 bases and J by 5 bases, and 23 bases separated the two germline ends. In germline, CDR1 is MDHEN, CDR2 SYDVKM. This CDR3 region has 16 residues. The chain's CDR3 is CARPARSSDCHNEQFL. The CDR3 region has the DNA TGTGCCAGACCAGCGAGAAGCAGCGATTGCCACAATGAGCAGTTCTTA.

V is TRBV11-1 and J is TRBJ2-7; 11 bases match TRBD2. V lost 5 bases and J lost 5; bases outside the gene matches: 11. Germline assignment: CDR1 SGHAT and CDR2 FQDESV (reference sequence). This CDR3 is built from 16 residues. The chain's CDR3 is CASSPVTSGESHEQYF. The CDR3 DNA follows: TGTGCCAGCAGCCCGGTGACTAGCGGGGAGTCACACGAGCAGTACTTC.

The CDR3, as DNA: TGTGCCAGCAGTCGGCGGGGGCGCCCCAATCAGCCCCAGCATTTT. As protein: CASSRRGRPNQPQHF. The chain combines TRBV12-3 or TRBV12-4 with TRBJ1-5; D is possibly TRBD1 (6 bases). CDR3 size: 15 residues. V lost 5 bases, J lost 3 bases, and 14 bases lay in between.

On this clonotype: One junction end does not reproduce the germline sequence, and a read error may be involved. V gene TRBV20-1 combines with J gene TRBJ1-5; 7 nucleotides match TRBD1. Germline-derived CDR1 and CDR2 are DFQATT and SNEGSKA (reference sequence). The CDR3 consists of 16 residues. In DNA form, the CDR3 reads TGCAGTGCTAGGGCCCGACAGGGAAGAAGTAATCAGCCCGAGCATTTT. It codes for CSARARQGRSNQPEHF.

About this clonotype: A single base separates this from a much larger clone, so it may be a read error. The CDR3 DNA reads as TGTGCCAGCTGCCAAGATCTACAGAACTATGGCTACACCTTC. It is translated as CASCQDLQNYGYTF. The V call is TRBV4-2, the J call TRBJ1-2, with unresolved D. The CDR3 runs 14 residues. Germline CDR1 reads LGHNA; CDR2 reads YNFKEQ.